These 32 T cell receptor beta chains were sequenced from one sample in a study of CD8+ T cells in alopecia areata. Treatment in this sample: oral pan-JAK inhibitor, 5-10 mg twice daily. Following RNA extraction, reverse transcription yielded cDNA that acted as the sequencing template. The table came from immunoSEQ multiplex PCR; TCRdb's copy has only in-frame clones and leaves some out. The sample lists over 85,000 clones, roughly two thirds seen once, with 15% to 18% in the top ten. The material sequenced was CD8+ T cells sorted from blood, taken at week 4, from a patient treated with tofacitinib. These receptors were collected from a human donor with alopecia areata.

The chain uses TRBV7-9 and TRBJ2-6; no reliable D call. Germline V gene sequence: CDR1 SEHNR, CDR2 FQNEAQ (reference sequence). This CDR3 comprises 17 residues. The V gene lost 5 bases and the J gene lost 0 bases, with 14 bases spanning the gap. CDR3 sequence reads: CASSPPQRDSGANVLTF. The CDR3 bases are TGTGCCAGCAGCCCCCCTCAACGAGACTCTGGGGCCAACGTCCTGACTTTC.

The chain employs TRBV7-9 and TRBJ2-3, with D unresolved. Germline CDR1 is SEHNR and CDR2 is FQNEAQ (reference sequence). There are 15 residues in the CDR3. V lost 1 base, J lost 2 bases, and 10 bases lay in between. The CDR3 loop is CASSLVASPTDTQYF. The CDR3, as DNA: TGTGCCAGCAGCTTAGTCGCAAGTCCCACAGATACGCAGTATTTT.

J is TRBJ2-7 and V is TRBV30; 7 nucleotides match TRBD1. The CDR3 is 15 residues long. Germline CDR1 and CDR2: GTSNPN and SVGIG (reference sequence). V was clipped by 3 bases and J by 2 bases; unmatched bases: 10. CDR3 amino acids: CAWSEGALTTYEQYF. The CDR3 DNA follows: TGTGCCTGGAGCGAGGGGGCGCTGACCACCTACGAGCAGTACTTC.

V is TRBV5-4 and J is TRBJ2-5; 9 bases map to TRBD1. The V and J ends lost 4 bases and 4 bases, in that order; junction bases with no gene match: 11. Germline V gene lookup returns CDR1 SGHNT and CDR2 YYREEE (reference sequence). The CDR3 consists of 16 residues. The CDR3 sequence is CASSVGQGMKAETQYF. The CDR3 nucleotides are TGTGCCAGCAGCGTAGGACAGGGGATGAAGGCAGAGACCCAGTACTTC.

This clone was detected only once. The rearrangement uses TRBV27 and TRBJ2-1; the match to TRBD2 covers 9 bases. With 2 bases clipped from V and 7 bases from J, the junction kept 3 bases outside the gene matches. CDR1 is MNHEY and CDR2 is SMNVEV in the germline V gene (reference sequence). The CDR3 covers 14 residues. The CDR3 DNA is TGTGCCAGCAGTTTAGCGGGAGGGCCTAATGAGCAGTTCTTC. As protein: CASSLAGGPNEQFF.

V gene TRBV7-9 combines with J gene TRBJ2-1, with no clear D. In germline, CDR1 is SEHNR, CDR2 FQNEAQ (reference sequence). The CDR3 is 14 residues long. The V end lost 2 bases, the J end lost 7 bases, and 12 bases lay between the germline ends. The CDR3 DNA follows: TGTGCCAGCAGCTTAAGTCGGACGTGGAATGAGCAGTTCTTC. Its translation: CASSLSRTWNEQFF. Variable domain in full (rest from reference TRBV7-9 and TRBJ2-1): DTGVSQNPRHKITKRGQNVTFRCDPISEHNRLYWYRQTLGQGPEFLTYFQNEAQLEKSRLLSDRFSAERPKGSFSTLEIQRTEQGDSAMYLCASSLSRTWNEQFFGPGTRLTVL.

The genes are TRBV4-2 and TRBJ2-1, with D possibly TRBD1 on 5 matching bases. Germline CDR1 and CDR2: LGHNA and YNFKEQ. V dropped 4 bases and J dropped 10 bases, with 14 bases sitting between them. CDR3 length: 13 residues. Here the CDR3 reads CASSRHDRPEQFF. The CDR3 bases are TGTGCCAGCAGCCGACACGACAGACCAGAGCAGTTCTTC.

This clone showed up just once. The chain recombines TRBV7-9 with TRBJ2-1, with D maybe TRBD2 (6 bases). V lost 5 bases and J lost 8, with 28 bases in between. The CDR3 is made up of 18 amino acids. Germline V gives CDR1 SEHNR, CDR2 FQNEAQ (reference sequence). The CDR3 DNA reads as TGTGCCAGCAGCCCTCCTCCCAGACTAGTTGGCGGAGGGGATGAGCAGTTCTTC. Protein: CASSPPPRLVGGGDEQFF.

This clone was detected a few times. This rearrangement joins TRBV29-1 to TRBJ2-3; D gene uncertain. The length of the CDR3 is 13 residues. In germline, CDR1 is SQVTM, CDR2 ANQGSEA. V dropped 5 bases and J dropped 2 bases, with 11 bases sitting between them. CDR3 DNA sequence: TGCAGCGTTTCATCTCCGAACACAGATACGCAGTATTTT. This codes for CSVSSPNTDTQYF.

The rearrangement links TRBV30 to TRBJ1-1; D unclear. The CDR3 has 11 residues. Germline V gives CDR1 GTSNPN, CDR2 SVGIG (reference sequence). Trimming removed 4 bases at V and 5 bases at J, with 8 bases between. The CDR3 reads CAWISRTEAFF. The CDR3 bases are TGTGCCTGGATAAGTCGAACTGAAGCTTTCTTT.

The genes are TRBV4-1 and TRBJ2-7; D possibly corresponds to TRBD1 (6 bases). Germline lookup yields CDR1 MGHRA and CDR2 YSYEKL. The CDR3 is made up of 16 amino acids. Trimming removed 0 bases at V and 3 bases at J, with 15 bases between. CDR3 sequence reads: CASSQDWNRVDYEQYF. CDR3 DNA: TGCGCCAGCAGCCAAGATTGGAACAGGGTGGACTACGAGCAGTACTTC.

The chain carries TRBV4-1 and TRBJ2-6; possible D gene TRBD1, 7 bases. This CDR3 is built from 19 residues. The ends were cut back, 2 bases at V and 1 base at J, with 18 bases in the middle. Germline-derived CDR1 and CDR2 are MGHRA and YSYEKL. For the CDR3, the DNA is TGCGCCAGCAGCCAAACGACAGGGACTTACCTATCTGGGGCCAACGTCCTGACTTTC. It translates to CASSQTTGTYLSGANVLTF.

The CDR3 reads CASSYSDTEAFF. The CDR3 coding sequence is TGTGCCAGCAGTTATTCGGACACTGAAGCTTTCTTT. The chain uses TRBV6-6 and TRBJ1-1; no firm D call. The CDR3 totals 12 residues. Germline-derived CDR1 and CDR2 are MNHNY and SVGAGI (reference sequence). Deletions cut 3 bases from V and 3 bases from J, with 5 bases between.

V is TRBV25-1 and J is TRBJ1-6, with 9 bases lining up with TRBD1. Germline trimming cut 6 bases from V and 6 bases from J; bases unmatched to any gene: 3. This CDR3 is built from 14 residues. Germline CDR1 and CDR2: MGHDK and SYGVNS. CDR3 nucleotides: TGTGCCAGCAGCCTACAGGGGGCTAATTCACCCCTCCACTTT. Translated: CASSLQGANSPLHF.

V gene TRBV7-9 combines with J gene TRBJ2-3; D is ambiguous. The V gene's germline CDR1 is SEHNR and CDR2 FQNEAQ (reference sequence). Between the trimmed V and J ends, which lost 4 bases and 3 bases, there was a span of 5 bases. This CDR3 comprises 12 residues. In DNA form, the CDR3 reads TGTGCCAGCAGCTGGGGTACAGATACGCAGTATTTT. Amino acids: CASSWGTDTQYF.

The chain combines TRBV30 with TRBJ1-2; no definite D call. Trimming removed 1 base from V and 14 bases from J, with 14 bases in between. Germline V CDR1 and CDR2: GTSNPN, SVGIG (reference sequence). The CDR3 contains 11 residues. This chain's CDR3 is CAWSAPGGPTF. CDR3 bases: TGTGCCTGGAGTGCCCCGGGCGGGCCGACCTTC.

The chain couples TRBV7-2 to TRBJ2-5, with D tentatively TRBD1 or TRBD2 (6 bases each). The CDR3 totals 16 residues. The germline V gene has CDR1 SGHTA and CDR2 FQGNSA. Deletions cut 4 bases from V and 1 base from J, with 16 bases between. This chain's CDR3 is CASSSLGGAFQETQYF. The CDR3 DNA reads as TGTGCCAGCAGCTCCCTCGGGGGCGCATTCCAAGAGACCCAGTACTTC.

The gene calls are TRBV2 and TRBJ2-2, with D tentatively TRBD2 (6 bases). Trimming removed 6 bases from V and 10 bases from J, with 12 bases in between. The CDR3 runs 12 residues. CDR1 SNHLY and CDR2 FYNNEI come from the germline V gene. The CDR3 here is CASSGTVQELFF. CDR3 in DNA: TGTGCCAGCAGCGGGACTGTCCAGGAGCTGTTTTTT.

The chain is built from TRBV18 and TRBJ1-2; D unclear. The length of the CDR3 is 15 residues. With 3 bases removed from V and 2 bases from J, the gap between germline ends came to 13 bases. CDR1 KGHSH and CDR2 LQKENI come from the germline V gene. The CDR3 DNA reads TGTGCCAGCTCACCGCCGGGTTTGGGGAACTATGGCTACACCTTC. Its translation: CASSPPGLGNYGYTF.

The rearrangement joins TRBV7-3 to TRBJ2-5; TRBD2 matches at 9 bases. CDR3 length: 14 residues. Germline trimming cut 5 bases from V and 4 bases from J; bases unmatched to any gene: 5. Per germline, CDR1 SGHTA and CDR2 FQGTGA. The CDR3 coding sequence is TGTGCCAGCAGCCCCAGCGGGGGGTCAGAGACCCAGTACTTC. Its translation is CASSPSGGSETQYF. Full variable domain (remainder filled in from reference TRBV7-3 and TRBJ2-5): GAGVSQTPSNKVTEKGKYVELRCDPISGHTALYWYRQSLGQGPEFLIYFQGTGAADDSGLPNDRFFAVRPEGSVSTLKIQRTERGDSAVYLCASSPSGGSETQYFGPGTRLLVL.

This clone showed up just a few times. This rearrangement joins TRBV5-6 to TRBJ1-1; no firm D call. Germline lookup yields CDR1 SGHDT and CDR2 YYEEEE. Trimming took 0 bases from V and 1 from J, leaving 4 bases between them. There are 13 residues in the CDR3. In DNA form, the CDR3 reads TGTGCCAGCAGCTTGGCTGCGAACACTGAAGCTTTCTTT. It codes for CASSLAANTEAFF.

The chain joins TRBV4-1 to TRBJ2-5; D is undetermined. The ends were cut back, 3 bases at V and 5 bases at J, with 10 bases in the middle. This CDR3 region has 13 residues. The germline V gene has CDR1 MGHRA and CDR2 YSYEKL. The CDR3 DNA sequence: TGCGCCAGCAGCCAGCCAGGCACGGAGACCCAGTACTTC. It yields the protein CASSQPGTETQYF.

The chain carries TRBV27 and TRBJ2-5; D may be TRBD2 (5 bases). The CDR3 is made up of 18 amino acids. Germline V gives CDR1 MNHEY, CDR2 SMNVEV (reference sequence). The V and J ends lost 3 bases and 0 bases respectively, with 20 bases between them. CDR3 sequence (DNA): TGTGCCAGCAGTTTCCAGCCCCCGGACTGGGATCACCAAGAGACCCAGTACTTC. Translating it yields CASSFQPPDWDHQETQYF.

The V call is TRBV27, the J call TRBJ2-7; TRBD2 agrees at 10 bases. The CDR3 has 15 residues. The trim removed 6 bases at V and 0 bases at J, leaving 5 bases unmatched. CDR1 is MNHEY and CDR2 is SMNVEV in the germline V gene (reference sequence). The CDR3 region has the DNA TGTGCCAGCAGCCCCCTAGCGGGAGCCTCCTACGAGCAGTACTTC. This encodes CASSPLAGASYEQYF.

This rearrangement joins TRBV4-1 to TRBJ2-5, with 12 bases fitting TRBD2. Unmatched junction bases numbered 1, after V lost 5 bases and J lost 0 bases. The CDR3 runs 15 residues. Germline V lookup: CDR1 MGHRA, CDR2 YSYEKL. In DNA form, the CDR3 reads TGCGCCAGCAGCAGGACTAGCGGGAACCAAGAGACCCAGTACTTC. Translating gives CASSRTSGNQETQYF.

The V call is TRBV7-6, the J call TRBJ2-7; no definite D call. The germline gives CDR1 SGHVS, CDR2 FNYEAQ. The CDR3 sequence is 13 residues long. Between the trimmed V and J ends, which lost 1 base and 4 bases, there was a span of 8 bases. The CDR3 nucleotides read TGTGCCAGCAGCTTAGAGGGAAGATACGAGCAGTACTTC. Its translation is CASSLEGRYEQYF. Full variable domain (remainder filled in from reference TRBV7-6 and TRBJ2-7): GAGVSQSPRYKVTKRGQDVALRCDPISGHVSLYWYRQALGQGPEFLTYFNYEAQQDKSGLPNDRFSAERPEGSISTLTIQRTEQRDSAMYRCASSLEGRYEQYFGPGTRLTVT.

This clone was counted a few times. The CDR3 DNA reads TGCGCCAGCAGCCACCGGACTAGCGGGAGTCAATACGAGCAGTACTTC. Translated, it gives CASSHRTSGSQYEQYF. The J gene is TRBJ2-7, the V gene TRBV4-3; 13 nucleotides match TRBD2. The CDR3 is made up of 16 amino acids. Germline V gene data show CDR1 as LGHNA and CDR2 as YSLEER. Trimming removed 3 bases from V and 4 bases from J; junction bases left unmatched: 6.

The chain has TRBV2 and TRBJ2-6, with TRBD2 identical over 11 bases. The CDR3 sequence is 18 residues long. Unmatched junction bases numbered 5, after V lost 4 bases and J lost 0 bases. Germline-derived CDR1 and CDR2 are SNHLY and FYNNEI. The CDR3 region has the DNA TGTGCCAGCAGTGTCTCACTAGCGGGGGTCTCTGGGGCCAACGTCCTGACTTTC. Encoded protein: CASSVSLAGVSGANVLTF.

V usage is TRBV5-1 and J usage is TRBJ2-2, with unresolved D. Germline V gene lookup returns CDR1 SGHRS and CDR2 YFSETQ. Trimming removed 0 bases from V and 7 bases from J, with 10 bases in between. This CDR3 comprises 14 residues. CDR3 coding DNA: TGCGCCAGCAGCTTGGACCTGGGTAGCGGGGAGCTGTTTTTT. Translating it yields CASSLDLGSGELFF.

CDR3: CAWSEEWIGTEAFF. In DNA form, the CDR3 reads TGTGCCTGGAGTGAGGAGTGGATAGGCACTGAAGCTTTCTTT. The chain carries TRBV30 and TRBJ1-1; D gene uncertain. This CDR3 has 14 residues. From germline, CDR1 is GTSNPN and CDR2 SVGIG (reference sequence). Deletions cut 1 base from V and 4 bases from J, with 13 bases between. Variable domain in full (rest from reference TRBV30 and TRBJ1-1): SQTIHQWPATLVQPVGSPLSLECTVEGTSNPNLYWYRQAAGRGLQLLFYSVGIGQISSEVPQNLSASRPQDRQFILSSKKLLLSDSGFYLCAWSEEWIGTEAFFGQGTRLTVV.

The chain carries TRBV4-1 and TRBJ1-1; no definite D call. The V end was cut by 1 base, the J end by 1 base, with 16 bases between. The CDR3 consists of 17 residues. Germline CDR1 is MGHRA and CDR2 is YSYEKL. This chain's CDR3 is CASSQVGGQLGNTEAFF. The CDR3, as DNA: TGCGCCAGCAGCCAAGTAGGAGGCCAGCTCGGGAACACTGAAGCTTTCTTT.

The chain couples TRBV7-9 to TRBJ2-3; TRBD2 matches at 13 bases. Germline V gene lookup returns CDR1 SEHNR and CDR2 FQNEAQ (reference sequence). The CDR3 totals 16 residues. V gave up 5 bases and J gave up 6 bases; unmatched junction bases: 8. The CDR3 region is CASSDFGLAGVDTQYF. CDR3 nucleotide sequence: TGTGCCAGCAGCGATTTCGGACTAGCGGGAGTGGATACGCAGTATTTT.